These 14 T cell receptor beta chains were sequenced from one sample in a study of T cells in Graves' hyperthyroidism and ophthalmopathy. TCR beta CDR3 regions were amplified from RNA transcripts. Primed by the HTBI set, a first-round RT-PCR was run on the TCR CDR3. TCRdb recomputed calls from the multiplex PCR reads with MiXCR, one row per CDR3 protein. The data show approximately 350,000 distinct CDR3 sequences, approximately 14% seen once. Material for sequencing was blood. The receptors here all came from a woman aged 55-70 years with Graves' ophthalmopathy.

This clonotype came up many times. The V gene is TRBV7-9, the J gene TRBJ2-3; a weak D match, TRBD1 (5 bases). V lost 1 base and J lost 4, with 9 bases in between. The CDR3 length is 14 residues. From germline, CDR1 is SEHNR and CDR2 FQNEAQ (reference sequence). The DNA for the CDR3 is TGTGCCAGCAGCTTAGGTGGGGCCTCAGATACGCAGTATTTT. The encoded protein is CASSLGGASDTQYF.

This clonotype was counted ten times or more. The CDR3 sequence is CASRLDRNTEAFF. The CDR3 DNA is TGTGCCAGCCGTTTAGACAGAAACACTGAAGCTTTCTTT. The chain employs TRBV18 and TRBJ1-1; the D gene is possibly TRBD1 (5 bases). Germline V gene sequence: CDR1 KGHSH, CDR2 LQKENI. V was shortened by 8 bases and J by 2 bases, with 12 bases between the two germline ends. This CDR3 is built from 13 residues.

This clonotype showed up many times. This chain joins TRBV11-2 and TRBJ1-5; D is perhaps TRBD1 (6 bases). V was trimmed by 5 bases and J by 4 bases, leaving 9 bases between them. This CDR3 comprises 13 residues. Germline V gene lookup returns CDR1 SGHAT and CDR2 FQNNGV. CDR3 loop: CASSPQGNQPQHF. The CDR3 DNA reads TGTGCCAGCAGCCCCCAGGGGAATCAGCCCCAGCATTTT.

This clonotype has a count of ten or more. V and J are TRBV5-1 and TRBJ2-3, with 10 bases fitting TRBD2. CDR1 is SGHRS and CDR2 is YFSETQ in the germline V gene. The CDR3 runs to 16 residues. V lost 4 bases to trimming and J lost 5 bases; unmatched junction nucleotides: 10. CDR3 nucleotides: TGCGCCAGCAGCGAAGGACTAGCGGAATGGCAAGATACGCAGTATTTT. Its protein is CASSEGLAEWQDTQYF.

V and J are TRBV19 and TRBJ2-6; D is perhaps TRBD1 (5 bases). The CDR3 extends over 17 amino acids. The germline V gene has CDR1 LNHDA and CDR2 SQIVND (reference sequence). Trimming removed 3 bases from V and 0 bases from J, with 12 bases in between. Written as DNA, the CDR3 is TGTGCCAGTAGTATTGGGGCAGGACGCTCTGGGGCCAACGTCCTGACTTTC. Translating gives CASSIGAGRSGANVLTF.

This clonotype appeared many times. The V and J genes are TRBV24-1 and TRBJ2-1; D is possibly TRBD2 (5 bases). The CDR3 spans 13 residues. V lost 3 bases and J 8 bases, leaving 10 bases between the germline ends. CDR1 and CDR2 from the germline V gene are KGHDR and SFDVKD. The CDR3 sequence is CATSDPGLYEQFF. Here the CDR3 DNA reads TGTGCCACCAGTGATCCCGGACTCTATGAGCAGTTCTTC.

This clonotype was recorded at least ten times. The CDR3 loop is CASSELGGEREKLFF. CDR3 DNA: TGTGCCAGCAGTGAACTTGGGGGCGAACGGGAAAAACTGTTTTTT. The chain joins TRBV2 to TRBJ1-4; a possible D gene is TRBD1 (6 bases). This CDR3 spans 15 amino acids. The V end lost 2 bases, the J end lost 8 bases, and 15 bases lay between the germline ends. Germline V gene lookup returns CDR1 SNHLY and CDR2 FYNNEI. Complete variable domain (other parts from reference TRBV2 and TRBJ1-4): EPEVTQTPSHQVTQMGQEVILRCVPISNHLYFYWYRQILGQKVEFLVSFYNNEISEKSEIFDDQFSVERPDGSNFTLKIRSTKLEDSAMYFCASSELGGEREKLFFGSGTQLSVL.

This clonotype has a count of ten or more. J is TRBJ2-1 and V is TRBV3-1, with D perhaps matching TRBD1 or TRBD2 (5 bases each). This CDR3 spans 16 amino acids. V was trimmed by 0 bases and J by 4 bases, leaving 13 bases between them. Germline V lookup: CDR1 LGHDT, CDR2 YNNKEL (reference sequence). The CDR3 reads CASSQDSRGFYNEQFF. The CDR3 coding sequence is TGTGCCAGCAGCCAAGATTCGAGGGGTTTTTACAATGAGCAGTTCTTC.

The chain is built from TRBV30 and TRBJ2-3; TRBD2 matches at 12 bases. The length of the CDR3 is 15 residues. V was pared by 2 bases and J by 7 bases, with 7 bases of the junction left unmatched. CDR1 GTSNPN and CDR2 SVGIG come from the germline V gene (reference sequence). The CDR3 nucleotides read TGTGCCTGGAGTAAGCTAGCGGGAGGGGCCAATACGCAGTATTTT. This sequence encodes CAWSKLAGGANTQYF.

CDR3 nucleotides: TGTGCCAGCAGCCAAGATAGGATAGGACACCAGACCCAGTACTTC. Translated, it gives CASSQDRIGHQTQYF. The genes are TRBV3-1 and TRBJ2-5; tentative D call: TRBD1 (5 bases). The CDR3 covers 15 residues. Germline CDR1 LGHDT, CDR2 YNNKEL (reference sequence). The V and J ends lost 0 bases and 6 bases respectively, with 14 bases between them.

This clonotype occurred many times. The gene calls are TRBV28 and TRBJ1-1, with D unresolved. CDR1 and CDR2 (germline): MDHEN, SYDVKM. The CDR3 covers 14 residues. V was clipped by 6 bases and J by 5 bases, with 16 bases between them. The CDR3 sequence: CASRALPAGTEAFF. The CDR3 DNA follows: TGTGCCAGCAGGGCACTACCCGCGGGGACTGAAGCTTTCTTT.

This clonotype was seen at least ten times. The CDR3 reads CASSPPRMTDTQYF. The CDR3 DNA reads TGTGCCAGCTCACCACCTCGGATGACAGATACGCAGTATTTT. V is TRBV18 and J is TRBJ2-3; D unresolved. Germline values: CDR1 KGHSH, CDR2 LQKENI. Trimming stripped 0 bases from V and 3 bases from J, with 7 bases between. The CDR3 runs 14 residues.

This clonotype has at least ten counts. The rearrangement links TRBV2 to TRBJ2-2; D gene ambiguous. From germline, CDR1 is SNHLY and CDR2 FYNNEI. Trimming stripped 7 bases from V and 0 bases from J, with 6 bases between. This CDR3 region has 13 residues. This chain's CDR3 is CASTWTNTGELFF. The CDR3 DNA sequence: TGTGCCAGCACCTGGACGAACACCGGGGAGCTGTTTTTT.

The sample holds many counts of this clonotype. The chain links TRBV7-9 to TRBJ2-5; D gene unclear. The germline V and J ends were trimmed by 1 base and 4 bases, with 7 bases remaining between them. Germline CDR1 reads SEHNR; CDR2 reads FQNEAQ (reference sequence). This CDR3 has 13 residues. CDR3 sequence reads: CASSLDWRETQYF. DNA for the CDR3: TGTGCCAGCAGCTTAGACTGGCGAGAGACCCAGTACTTC.